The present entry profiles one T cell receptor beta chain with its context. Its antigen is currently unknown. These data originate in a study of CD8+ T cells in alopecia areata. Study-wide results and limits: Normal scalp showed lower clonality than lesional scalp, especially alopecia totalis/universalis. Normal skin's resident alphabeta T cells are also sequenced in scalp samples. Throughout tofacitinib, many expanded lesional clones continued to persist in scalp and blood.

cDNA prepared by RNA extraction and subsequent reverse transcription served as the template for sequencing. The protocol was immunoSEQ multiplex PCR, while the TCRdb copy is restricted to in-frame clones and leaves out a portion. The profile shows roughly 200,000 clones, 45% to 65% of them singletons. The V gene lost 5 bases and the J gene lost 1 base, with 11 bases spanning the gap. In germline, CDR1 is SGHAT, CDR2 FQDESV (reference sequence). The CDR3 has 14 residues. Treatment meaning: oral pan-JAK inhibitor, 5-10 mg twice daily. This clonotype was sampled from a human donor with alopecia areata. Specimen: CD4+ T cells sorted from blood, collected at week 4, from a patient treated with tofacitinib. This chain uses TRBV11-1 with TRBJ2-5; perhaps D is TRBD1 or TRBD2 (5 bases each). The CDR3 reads CASSRARGQETQYF. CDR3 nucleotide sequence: TGTGCCAGCAGCCGAGCGAGGGGCCAAGAGACCCAGTACTTC.